This T cell receptor beta chain was recovered during a study of T cells in Graves' hyperthyroidism and ophthalmopathy (dated by TCRdb to between 2018 and 2021). Background for the entire study: Peripheral blood samples were taken at initial diagnosis, before any treatment was given. After sampling, hyperthyroidism patients received methimazole starting at 30 mg daily, and ophthalmopathy patients received high-dose intravenous methylprednisolone. Whether ophthalmopathy could be predicted prospectively was tested in an independent validation cohort made up of roughly 19 hyperthyroidism patients plus 17 patients who later progressed to ophthalmopathy. In addition, the study compared T-cell repertoires in thyroid tissue and in blood from six Graves' hyperthyroidism patients. According to the paper, TCR Vbeta CDR3 sequencing was carried out on approximately 140 peripheral blood samples, which came from 40 to 45 ophthalmopathy, 70 to 80 hyperthyroidism and about 17 progressor patients. The approximately 90 discovery patients were divided at random into training and test sets in a 7:3 ratio. To identify distinguishing TCR V-J signatures, a discovery cohort of roughly 100 patients was used, comprising 40 to 45 with Graves' ophthalmopathy and some 60 with stable Graves' hyperthyroidism. Broader findings and caveats from the paper: No statistical method was used to fix the sample size in advance, and group allocation was not hidden from the investigators. In validation, the model predicted progression to ophthalmopathy with approximately 71% sensitivity and 72.22% specificity, a median of approximately 6.5 months before onset. In cross-validation, a model built on a 13 V-J signature told ophthalmopathy apart from stable hyperthyroidism with over 85% sensitivity and 81% to 82% specificity, and in testing the same model reached 80%/75%. Blood samples also contained most of the expanded thyroid clonotypes (frequency above 0.001), which suggests that blood repertoires may reflect thyroid immune responses.

The sample holds many counts of this clonotype. Its recognized antigen is unknown. No per-base quality is available; no much larger clone lies one base away. Amplification of TCR beta CDR3 regions was carried out from RNA transcripts. The TCR CDR3 was subjected to a first round of RT-PCR using the HTBI primer set and the Qiagen OneStep RT-PCR kit. The libraries were constructed in a second round of multiplex PCR and then size-selected and purified. The libraries were sequenced on an Illumina HiSeq2000 using paired-end 100 bp reads. As for the authors' bioinformatics: SOAPnuke was used to process the raw data, removing reads that contained adapters or uncalled bases, had a mean Phred below 15, or lacked an exact match to the constant primer or identifier. COPE v1.2.5 was used to merge the high-quality paired reads, and each unique nucleotide sequence was defined as a clonotype. MiTCR v1.1 was used to align clonotypes to the IMGT TRBV, TRBD and TRBJ reference segments. The analysis was restricted to V-J combinations with a frequency above 0.0001, which together covered 99.2% of the repertoires. The TCS score was defined as F50 (clonal expansion) divided by E x V (chaos), with BLOSUM62-based TCRdist calculated between CDR3 peptides within each V-J. Welch's t-statistics and random forest reduced 514 V-J features to roughly 13, which were used in a naive Bayes classifier (R e1071). The public reads were quality trimmed at Q25 with fastp and then assembled into clones with MiXCR by TCRdb, keeping productive beta chains. Identical CDR3 protein sequences are pooled into one entry, listed with their most common genes and DNA. TCRdb, rather than the study authors, made the V and J calls. The sample table holds more than 450,000 distinct CDR3 sequences, of which 15% to 20% were seen once. Of the sample, over 45% falls within the top ten clones.

In the ophthalmopathy patients, disease was moderately to severely active, with a Clinical Activity Score of 3 or more, a NOSPECS grade of 4 or more, and a duration of less than 3 months. Exclusion was applied to patients with uncontrolled infections, other autoimmune diseases, pregnancy or lactation. Clinical symptoms, serum thyroxine and TRAb, thyroid ultrasound, and orbital computed tomography formed the basis for the diagnoses. PBMCs were separated from about 10 ml of fresh peripheral blood using Ficoll-Paque density gradient centrifugation. Total RNA was extracted with Trizol reagent, and quality was checked on an Agilent 2100 Bioanalyzer. The clonotype was recovered from a man between 35 and 55 years old with Graves' ophthalmopathy. The sequenced sample consisted of blood.

The DNA is as follows: TGTGCCAGCAGTGCGAGGGCAGTAGCCAAAAACATTCAGTACTTC. It is translated as CASSARAVAKNIQYF. Recombination joined TRBV2 with TRBJ2-4; the D segment could be TRBD2, given 5 matching bases. There are 15 amino acids in the CDR3, from cysteine to phenylalanine inclusive. Just the 45-base CDR3 DNA is kept, in frame starting at base 1. CDR1 SNHLY and CDR2 FYNNEI were looked up in the germline V gene. V and J lose 4 bases and 0 bases, and a span of 10 bases separates them.